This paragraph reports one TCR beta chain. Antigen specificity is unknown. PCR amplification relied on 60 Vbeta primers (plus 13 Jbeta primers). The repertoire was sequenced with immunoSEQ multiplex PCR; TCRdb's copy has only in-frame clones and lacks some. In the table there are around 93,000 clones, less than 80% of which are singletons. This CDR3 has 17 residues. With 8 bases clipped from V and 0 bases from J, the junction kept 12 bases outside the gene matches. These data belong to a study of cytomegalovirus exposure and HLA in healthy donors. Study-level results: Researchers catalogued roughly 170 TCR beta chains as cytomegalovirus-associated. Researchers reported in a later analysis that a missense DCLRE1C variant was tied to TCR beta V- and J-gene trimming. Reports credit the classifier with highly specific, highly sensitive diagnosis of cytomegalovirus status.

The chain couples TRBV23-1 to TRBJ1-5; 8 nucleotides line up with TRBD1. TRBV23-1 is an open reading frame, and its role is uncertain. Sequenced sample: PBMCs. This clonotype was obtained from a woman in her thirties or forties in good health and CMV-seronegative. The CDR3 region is CASWTGLLSYSNQPQHF. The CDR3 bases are TGCGCCAGCTGGACAGGGCTTCTTTCCTATAGCAATCAGCCCCAGCATTTT.